This T cell receptor beta chain stems from a study of cytomegalovirus exposure and HLA in healthy donors. Study outcomes and limitations: Later analysis identified a missense DCLRE1C variant that was linked to TCR beta V- and J-gene trimming. It was assumed in the presence/absence analyses that sequencing depth was roughly uniform across donors.

Worth noting for this clone: No antigen is known for it.

Germline loops: CDR1 MDHEN, CDR2 SYDVKM. The CDR3 is 12 amino acids. Trimming pared 4 bases from V and 8 bases from J, leaving 11 bases between. Whereas donors were nominally healthy upon sampling, unrecorded immune exposures were probable. The primer mix had 60 Vbeta and 13 Jbeta primers. Assay: immunoSEQ multiplex PCR; the TCRdb copy retains only in-frame clones and omits some. The sample shows 170,000 or so clones, over 70% of them seen only once. The rearrangement joins TRBV28 to TRBJ1-2; the D is unclear. This receptor was identified in a male donor in good health and CMV-seronegative. Sequences were obtained from PBMCs. This CDR3 is CASSWPGGGYTF. CDR3 sequence (DNA): TGTGCCAGCAGTTGGCCTGGCGGAGGCTACACCTTC.